The clone carrying this T cell receptor (beta chain) was observed once. The antigen is not known. These data originate in a study of cytomegalovirus exposure and HLA in healthy donors. Study information: Out of 398 genotyped donors, less than 85% belonged to the Caucasian-associated ancestry cluster.

Trimming cost V 1 base and J 3 bases, with 11 bases left between them. CDR1 and CDR2 (germline): SGHTA, FQGNSA. CDR3 length: 15 amino acids. PCR was performed using 60 Vbeta and 13 Jbeta primers. Per the original methods: Per a later analysis, the number of unique TCR beta chains was around 79 million, of which about 11 million were shared. Sequenced by immunoSEQ multiplex PCR; TCRdb stores in-frame clones only, minus some. That table gives V, J and clone size, and the DNA gave D and trimming. The sample holds 95,000 or so clones, 65% to 90% seen once. Study findings and constraints: Later analysis reportedly placed an Asian-associated ancestry cluster below the roughly 680-donor mean in N-insertions.

This clonotype was obtained from a woman aged 70-85 years in good health and CMV-seropositive. Sequencing was performed on PBMCs. The chain is built from TRBV7-2 and TRBJ2-3; D perhaps matches TRBD1 (5 bases). CDR3 residues: CASSLEGAVTDTQYF. The CDR3 DNA sequence: TGTGCCAGCAGCTTAGAAGGGGCGGTGACAGATACGCAGTATTTT.